The sequence of this TCR beta chain was determined in a study of shared clonotypes between healthy human individuals. Study-wide findings and caveats: Donor clonotype sharing was expected to depend on sequencing depth.

Turning to this clone: The antigen remains undetermined.

The germline V gene has CDR1 SGHVS and CDR2 FNYEAQ. The ends were cut back, 5 bases at V and 2 bases at J, with 19 bases in the middle. The CDR3 runs to 16 residues. Produced via immunoSEQ multiplex PCR; TCRdb's table is partial and in-frame only. The sample consists of 2,500,000 or so clones, just under 95% of them appearing once. Material: naive CD4+ T cells from PBMCs. Subset indicated: CD45RA+ positively selected. The receptor's source is a man younger than 35 in good health. Some clones in this sample may be carry-over from other donors' samples. The rearrangement uses TRBV7-6 and TRBJ2-7; D may be TRBD1 or TRBD2 (5 bases each). CDR3 bases: TGTGCCAGCAGCCCGGGTACAGGAGGCCTCGCCTACGAGCAGTACTTC. It yields the protein CASSPGTGGLAYEQYF.